Following are 32 T cell receptor beta chains from one sample sequenced in a study of OX40 agonist ivuxolimab in advanced cancers. The method was immunoSEQ multiplex PCR; TCRdb's version includes in-frame clones alone and lacks a portion of them. This sample has 35,000 to 50,000 clones, with around 89% found just once. The source was CD4+ or CD8+ T cells sorted from blood, collected in a trial of the OX40 agonist ivuxolimab. The receptor source for this set is an adult with an advanced solid tumor such as melanoma, head and neck, liver or kidney cancer.

The rearrangement links TRBV7-9 to TRBJ1-2; 7 positions match TRBD1. Unmatched junction bases numbered 11, after V lost 5 bases and J lost 8 bases. Germline loops: CDR1 SEHNR, CDR2 FQNEAQ (reference sequence). The CDR3 has 14 amino acids. The CDR3 protein is CASSLTGAGDGYTF. DNA for the CDR3: TGTGCCAGCAGCCTTACAGGGGCGGGGGACGGCTACACCTTC.

This rearrangement joins TRBV27 to TRBJ2-7; 8 positions agree with TRBD1. After removal of 3 bases from V and 2 bases from J, the junction contained 6 bases not matched to a gene. Germline loops: CDR1 MNHEY, CDR2 SMNVEV (reference sequence). There are 15 residues in the CDR3. The CDR3 sequence: CASSFRDRRTYEQYF. CDR3 coding DNA: TGTGCCAGCAGTTTCAGGGACAGGAGGACCTACGAGCAGTACTTC.

The chain joins TRBV6-5 to TRBJ1-1; D gene uncertain. V lost 0 bases and J 4 bases, leaving 9 bases between the germline ends. Germline CDR1 is MNHEY and CDR2 is SVGAGI. This CDR3 contains 14 residues. Written as DNA, the CDR3 is TGTGCCAGCAGTTACTCGATCCGGGCCACTGAAGCTTTCTTT. This gives the protein CASSYSIRATEAFF.

The V and J genes are TRBV7-9 and TRBJ2-2; possibly TRBD2 for D (7 bases). CDR3 length: 16 residues. Per germline, CDR1 SEHNR and CDR2 FQNEAQ (reference sequence). Trimming removed 4 bases at V and 1 base at J, with 13 bases between. CDR3 amino acids: CASSWGGPLNTGELFF. The CDR3 DNA sequence: TGTGCCAGCAGCTGGGGGGGCCCTTTGAACACCGGGGAGCTGTTTTTT.

This rearrangement joins TRBV15 to TRBJ1-2, with a possible D match to TRBD1 (5 bases). Per the germline V gene, CDR1 is LNHNV and CDR2 is YYDKDF (reference sequence). Trimming removed 0 bases at V and 0 bases at J, with 8 bases between. The CDR3 extends over 15 amino acids. Written as DNA, the CDR3 is TGTGCCACCAGCAGAGACCCAGGGACTAACTATGGCTACACCTTC. The encoded protein is CATSRDPGTNYGYTF.

As DNA, the CDR3 is TGTGCCAGTAGTATAGTAGGGACCAATCAGCCCCAGCATTTT. Protein product: CASSIVGTNQPQHF. This chain joins TRBV19 and TRBJ1-5; maybe TRBD1 (5 bases). V gave up 1 base and J gave up 3 bases, with 7 bases separating them. CDR1 is LNHDA, CDR2 SQIVND, per germline (reference sequence). CDR3 length equals 14 residues.

The rearrangement joins TRBV5-8 to TRBJ1-2; no clear D. Trimming cost V 1 base and J 6 bases, with 7 bases left between them. The length of the CDR3 is 12 residues. Germline lookup yields CDR1 SGHTS and CDR2 YDEGEE. CDR3 nucleotide sequence: TGTGCCAGCAGCTTGTTATGGAATGGCTACACCTTC. Its translation is CASSLLWNGYTF.

The chain is built from TRBV19 and TRBJ1-5; 8 bases line up with TRBD1. Trimming took 7 bases from V and 2 from J; bases not matched to a gene: 7. This CDR3 region has 15 residues. The germline V gene encodes CDR1 LNHDA and CDR2 SQIVND (reference sequence). Here the CDR3 DNA reads TGTGCCAGTACCTCGGACAGGGAGGGCAATCAGCCCCAGCATTTT. It codes for CASTSDREGNQPQHF. Full variable domain (missing parts from reference TRBV19 and TRBJ1-5): DGGITQSPKYLFRKEGQNVTLSCEQNLNHDAMYWYRQDPGQGLRLIYYSQIVNDFQKGDIAEGYSVSREKKESFPLTVTSAQKNPTAFYLCASTSDREGNQPQHFGDGTRLSIL.

The chain uses TRBV19 and TRBJ2-7; 7 positions agree with TRBD2. Germline-derived CDR1 and CDR2 are LNHDA and SQIVND (reference sequence). After removal of 6 bases from V and 7 bases from J, the junction contained 15 bases not matched to a gene. This CDR3 is 15 amino acids long. CDR3 bases: TGTGCCAGTAGCGACCCGGGCGGGGGTTACCTGGAGCAGTACTTC. As protein: CASSDPGGGYLEQYF.

The chain carries TRBV4-1 and TRBJ1-1; no reliable D call. Trimming removed 2 bases at V and 10 bases at J, with 11 bases between. This CDR3 contains 12 residues. The germline gives CDR1 MGHRA, CDR2 YSYEKL. CDR3: CASSQSRLVAFF. The CDR3 DNA reads as TGCGCCAGCAGCCAAAGTAGATTAGTAGCTTTCTTT.

This clone showed up just once. The V and J genes are TRBV27 and TRBJ1-2; maybe TRBD1 (5 bases). The length of the CDR3 is 16 residues. Germline lookup yields CDR1 MNHEY and CDR2 SMNVEV (reference sequence). V lost 0 bases, J lost 8 bases, and 19 bases lay in between. CDR3 region: CASSLSEVGGAKGYTF. CDR3 coding DNA: TGTGCCAGCAGTTTATCTGAAGTAGGAGGGGCGAAGGGCTACACCTTC.

CDR3 in amino acids: CASSPQGAGANVLTF. CDR3 bases: TGTGCCAGCAGTCCCCAGGGCGCTGGGGCCAACGTCCTGACTTTC. This rearrangement joins TRBV6-5 to TRBJ2-6; TRBD1 might be the D (5 bases). CDR3 length: 15 amino acids. CDR1 and CDR2 (germline): MNHEY, SVGAGI. Trimming took off 5 bases at V and 2 bases at J, with 10 bases between the two ends.

The chain has TRBV18 and TRBJ1-3, with 9 bases that match TRBD1. This CDR3 has 17 amino acids. The germline V gene encodes CDR1 KGHSH and CDR2 LQKENI. V shed 3 bases and J 1 base; nucleotides not matched to a gene: 7. CDR3 residues: CASSPYTGGESGNTIYF. For the CDR3, the DNA is TGTGCCAGCTCACCTTATACAGGGGGCGAGTCTGGAAACACCATATATTTT.

V usage is TRBV2 and J usage is TRBJ2-2; D is uncertain. V dropped 6 bases and J dropped 0 bases, with 8 bases sitting between them. Looked up from germline, CDR1 is SNHLY and CDR2 is FYNNEI. CDR3 size: 14 residues. In nucleotides, the CDR3 is TGTGCCAGCAGCTATAGTTCGAACACCGGGGAGCTGTTTTTT. Its translation is CASSYSSNTGELFF.

The V and J genes are TRBV7-9 and TRBJ2-1; D gene unclear. V shed 2 bases and J shed 0 bases, with 5 bases lying between them. CDR1 is SEHNR, CDR2 FQNEAQ, per germline (reference sequence). The CDR3 contains 14 residues. The DNA of the CDR3 is TGTGCCAGCAGCTTATCGAGCTCCTACAATGAGCAGTTCTTC. As protein: CASSLSSSYNEQFF.

In this sample, this clone turned up a few times. This rearrangement joins TRBV6-5 to TRBJ1-1; 8 bases match TRBD1. CDR3 size: 15 residues. V gave up 1 base and J gave up 1 base; unmatched junction bases: 2. Per the germline V gene, CDR1 is MNHEY and CDR2 is SVGAGI. As DNA, the CDR3 is TGTGCCAGCAGTTACTACGGGACAGGGAACACTGAAGCTTTCTTT. Encoded protein: CASSYYGTGNTEAFF.

CDR3 in amino acids: CASTRGGGSGNTIYF. CDR3 DNA: TGTGCCAGCACCAGAGGAGGCGGCTCTGGAAACACCATATATTTT. This chain uses TRBV28 with TRBJ1-3, with D unresolved. The germline gives CDR1 MDHEN, CDR2 SYDVKM. V lost 7 bases to trimming and J lost 0 bases, with 13 bases between them. CDR3 length: 15 amino acids.

J is TRBJ2-5 and V is TRBV5-1; D is ambiguous. V gave up 1 base and J gave up 9 bases, with 10 bases separating them. CDR3 length equals 12 residues. Germline lookup yields CDR1 SGHRS and CDR2 YFSETQ. CDR3 sequence (DNA): TGCGCCAGCAGCTTGCCAGACTTGGCCCAGTACTTC. It specifies CASSLPDLAQYF.

This clone was observed once. The chain is built from TRBV19 and TRBJ1-5, with D uncertain. Trimming took 5 bases from V and 3 from J, leaving 8 bases between them. CDR1 is LNHDA, CDR2 SQIVND, per germline (reference sequence). This CDR3 is built from 13 residues. The CDR3 region has the DNA TGTGCCAGTAGTCCGGGTCTCAATCAGCCCCAGCATTTT. This encodes CASSPGLNQPQHF.

This chain connects TRBV5-1 to TRBJ2-2; TRBD1 aligns across 7 bases. Germline lookup yields CDR1 SGHRS and CDR2 YFSETQ. Trimming took 7 bases from V and 0 from J; bases not matched to a gene: 6. The CDR3 contains 15 residues. CDR3 nucleotides: TGCGCCAGCGGCACCGGGACAGCGAACACCGGGGAGCTGTTTTTT. Amino acid sequence: CASGTGTANTGELFF.

This sequence joins TRBV19 and TRBJ1-2, with a tentative D call TRBD1 (5 bases). V shed 5 bases and J shed 4 bases, with 11 bases lying between them. This CDR3 has 13 amino acids. The germline V gene has CDR1 LNHDA and CDR2 SQIVND (reference sequence). The CDR3 nucleotides are TGTGCCAGTAGTGTGGGACGGTCCTATGGCTACACCTTC. This sequence encodes CASSVGRSYGYTF.

For the CDR3, the DNA is TGTGCCAGCAGATATGGGACAGGAGATAATTCACCCCTCCACTTT. Its translation is CASRYGTGDNSPLHF. The chain recombines TRBV5-6 with TRBJ1-6, with 8 bases matching TRBD1. The CDR3 runs 15 residues. Unmatched junction bases numbered 6, after V lost 5 bases and J lost 5 bases. Per germline, CDR1 SGHDT and CDR2 YYEEEE.

The rearrangement links TRBV14 to TRBJ2-7; TRBD1 might be the D (5 bases). V was cut by 6 bases and J by 4 bases, with 19 bases left in between. From germline, CDR1 is SGHDN and CDR2 FVKESK. The CDR3 totals 15 residues. The CDR3 here is CASSLGAFPGYEQYF. CDR3 bases: TGTGCCAGCAGTCTTGGGGCATTCCCTGGTTACGAGCAGTACTTC. Based on the CDR3 plus reference TRBV14 and TRBJ2-7, the full variable domain is EAGVTQFPSHSVIEKGQTVTLRCDPISGHDNLYWYRRVMGKEIKFLLHFVKESKQDESGMPNNRFLAERTGGTYSTLKVQPAELEDSGVYFCASSLGAFPGYEQYFGPGTRLTVT.

The chain has TRBV28 and TRBJ1-4; the D is unclear. Germline V gives CDR1 MDHEN, CDR2 SYDVKM. This CDR3 region has 16 residues. Deletions cut 5 bases from V and 0 bases from J, with 13 bases between. In nucleotides, the CDR3 is TGTGCCAGCAGTATGGACCGAATTGCAACTAATGAAAAACTGTTTTTT. It codes for CASSMDRIATNEKLFF.

The genes are TRBV6-6 and TRBJ1-2, with 7 bases lining up with TRBD1. V lost 8 bases to trimming and J lost 4 bases; unmatched junction nucleotides: 10. This CDR3 is built from 14 residues. Germline V CDR1 and CDR2: MNHNY, SVGAGI (reference sequence). CDR3 coding DNA: TGTGCCAGCTCTTCGGACAGGACTCTCTATGGCTACACCTTC. Its translation is CASSSDRTLYGYTF.

The chain joins TRBV5-1 to TRBJ1-4, with 10 bases fitting TRBD1. The CDR3 totals 17 residues. Unmatched junction bases numbered 8, after V lost 2 bases and J lost 4 bases. Germline-derived CDR1 and CDR2 are SGHRS and YFSETQ. DNA of the CDR3: TGCGCCAGCAGCTTTGGGGACAGGGGCCACCTTAATGAAAAACTGTTTTTT. Encoded protein: CASSFGDRGHLNEKLFF.

The chain carries TRBV9 and TRBJ1-2; tentative D call: TRBD1 (5 bases). Germline V gene sequence: CDR1 SGDLS, CDR2 YYNGEE. The CDR3 is made up of 15 amino acids. V lost 7 bases, J lost 8 bases, and 24 bases lay in between. As DNA, the CDR3 is TGTGCCAGCGGCCGGGACGCGATTTCATGGGACGGCTACACCTTC. Translated, it gives CASGRDAISWDGYTF.

This clone was detected only once. The J gene is TRBJ2-2, the V gene TRBV5-4; D could derive from TRBD1 or TRBD2 (5 bases each). Trimming pared 3 bases from V and 1 base from J, leaving 16 bases between. CDR1 is SGHNT and CDR2 is YYREEE in the germline V gene (reference sequence). The CDR3 contains 17 residues. The CDR3 region is CASSYQVGTLNTGELFF. CDR3 nucleotides: TGTGCCAGCAGCTACCAAGTGGGGACCCTGAACACCGGGGAGCTGTTTTTT.

This chain links TRBV9 with TRBJ2-3; TRBD2 matches at 7 bases. The V and J ends lost 0 bases and 0 bases, in that order; junction bases with no gene match: 7. The CDR3 has 17 amino acids. CDR1 SGDLS and CDR2 YYNGEE come from the germline V gene. The CDR3 loop reads CASSVGGGLTSTDTQYF. DNA of the CDR3: TGTGCCAGCAGCGTAGGCGGGGGACTAACAAGCACAGATACGCAGTATTTT.

The V and J genes are TRBV7-2 and TRBJ2-3; 7 nucleotides agree with TRBD2. The germline V gene encodes CDR1 SGHTA and CDR2 FQGNSA. Losses at the gene ends were 4 bases for V and 2 bases for J; bases not matched to a gene: 6. This CDR3 comprises 15 residues. CDR3 in DNA: TGTGCCAGCAGCTCATACCGGGGGGTCACAGATACGCAGTATTTT. Amino acids: CASSSYRGVTDTQYF.

On this clone: This specimen includes other DNA sequences encoding the same CDR3. The V and J genes are TRBV5-1 and TRBJ1-4; 7 bases map to TRBD1. The CDR3 contains 14 residues. The V segment lost 7 bases and the J segment 5 bases; nucleotides outside the gene matches: 8. Germline V CDR1 and CDR2: SGHRS, YFSETQ. CDR3 region: CASGLTGPNEKLFF. The CDR3 nucleotides read TGCGCCAGCGGACTGACAGGGCCGAATGAAAAACTGTTTTTT.

This sequence joins TRBV5-6 and TRBJ1-5; no clear D. V lost 1 base and J 6 bases, leaving 17 bases between the germline ends. Germline V gene data show CDR1 as SGHDT and CDR2 as YYEEEE. The CDR3 has 16 residues. The CDR3 DNA follows: TGTGCCAGCAGCTTGTTCGTGGTCCGAGGGCGTCAGCCCCAGCATTTT. Translated, it gives CASSLFVVRGRQPQHF.